The 8 T cell receptor beta chains below were found in one sample sequenced in a study of cytomegalovirus exposure and HLA in healthy donors (dated by TCRdb to 2016 to 2017). Libraries were made using the immunoSEQ multiplex PCR assay. A mixture of 60 forward primers for TCR Vbeta segments and 13 reverse primers for TCR Jbeta segments was used in the multiplex PCR. TCRdb provides this immuneACCESS table in a form limited to in-frame rearrangements. Some clones are lacking; in checked studies, under half of them reflect an unresolved V gene, and why the rest are absent is not known. The sample table contains some 180,000 clones; only one count was recorded for approximately 80% of them. The ten largest clones add up to roughly 15% of the sample. Sequenced input: PBMCs. These receptors all come from a woman aged 25 to 39 in good health and CMV-seropositive.

The chain couples TRBV15 to TRBJ2-4; D unclear. The CDR3 runs 15 residues. Trimming left V 5 bases short and J 5 bases short, with 16 bases between. In germline, CDR1 is LNHNV, CDR2 YYDKDF (reference sequence). Here the CDR3 DNA reads TGTGCCACCAGCCCCGGCGGCAGAGAGCAAAACATTCAGTACTTC. Its protein is CATSPGGREQNIQYF.

This clone was found a few times. The V gene is TRBV7-9, the J gene TRBJ2-7; 8 bases fit TRBD1. The CDR3 spans 15 residues. The trim removed 8 bases at V and 2 bases at J, leaving 11 bases unmatched. CDR1 is SEHNR, CDR2 FQNEAQ, per germline (reference sequence). The CDR3 bases are TGTGCCAGCCAGGGGGCGTGGAGAGGGACCTACGAGCAGTACTTC. It codes for CASQGAWRGTYEQYF.

The chain employs TRBV28 and TRBJ1-5; D is perhaps TRBD1 (6 bases). The CDR3 has 18 amino acids. V lost 6 bases to trimming and J lost 5 bases, with 26 bases between them. The germline V gene has CDR1 MDHEN and CDR2 SYDVKM. The CDR3 is CASSPFSYREGGHQPQHF. DNA of the CDR3: TGTGCCAGCAGCCCCTTCTCTTACAGGGAGGGGGGTCATCAGCCCCAGCATTTT.

The J gene is TRBJ2-7, the V gene TRBV7-2; D may be TRBD1 (5 bases). The CDR3 covers 15 residues. Germline V gene sequence: CDR1 SGHTA, CDR2 FQGNSA. The ends were cut back, 5 bases at V and 1 base at J, with 15 bases in the middle. CDR3 bases: TGTGCCAGCAGCACTACTCCTCAGGGATCCTACGAGCAGTACTTC. This codes for CASSTTPQGSYEQYF.

The gene calls are TRBV21-1 and TRBJ2-5; the tabulated D call, TRBD2, remains unverified against the DNA. TRBV21-1 is labeled a pseudogene. CDR3 length: 14 amino acids. Here the CDR3 DNA reads TGTGCCAGCAGCAAAGGGCGGGAGGGAGAGACCCAGTACTTC. Translated: CASSKGREGETQYF.

This clone was observed a single time. The chain joins TRBV6-6 to TRBJ2-7; 7 bases fit TRBD1. The CDR3 runs to 15 residues. Germline V gives CDR1 MNHNY, CDR2 SVGAGI (reference sequence). V lost 7 bases to trimming and J lost 3 bases; unmatched junction nucleotides: 12. CDR3 in amino acids: CASTPPGGHIYEQYF. DNA of the CDR3: TGTGCCAGCACCCCCCCAGGGGGACATATCTACGAGCAGTACTTC.

CDR3 amino acids: CASSSRDRASSNQPQHF. The CDR3 DNA sequence: TGTGCCAGCAGCTCCCGGGACAGGGCTAGCAGCAATCAGCCCCAGCATTTT. This chain joins TRBV7-2 and TRBJ1-5; 9 bases are shared with TRBD1. There are 17 residues in the CDR3. Trimming took 4 bases from V and 1 from J; bases not matched to a gene: 8. CDR1 and CDR2 from the germline V gene are SGHTA and FQGNSA.

The sample holds one count of this clone. The chain combines TRBV5-1 with TRBJ2-7; possibly TRBD1 for D (5 bases). The CDR3 extends over 13 amino acids. V lost 4 bases and J lost 3, with 11 bases in between. The germline V gene encodes CDR1 SGHRS and CDR2 YFSETQ. The CDR3 region is CASSLPTGYEQYF. The DNA of the CDR3 is TGCGCCAGCAGCCTCCCCACAGGCTACGAGCAGTACTTC.